One and the same sample provided the 29 T cell receptor beta chains below, sequenced in a study of shared clonotypes between healthy human individuals. Sequenced by immunoSEQ multiplex PCR; TCRdb stores in-frame clones only, minus some. The sample carries 550,000 to 850,000 clones, around 72% recorded once. The sample was memory CD4+ T cells sorted from blood. The subset denotes: CD45RA-negative fraction. The receptor source for this set is a woman aged 25-40 years in good health.

This clone was detected ten times or more. This sequence joins TRBV19 and TRBJ2-3, with D tentatively TRBD2 (5 bases). The CDR3 spans 14 residues. CDR1 and CDR2 from the germline V gene are LNHDA and SQIVND (reference sequence). V shed 2 bases and J shed 5 bases, with 11 bases lying between them. This CDR3 reads CASSISGGQDTQYF. The CDR3 bases are TGTGCCAGTAGTATAAGTGGCGGGCAAGATACGCAGTATTTT.

The chain is built from TRBV5-1 and TRBJ1-4, with 8 bases identical to TRBD1. CDR3 length equals 17 residues. Germline assignment: CDR1 SGHRS and CDR2 YFSETQ. V was clipped by 2 bases and J by 4 bases; unmatched bases: 10. The CDR3 is CASSFGQGALLNEKLFF. The CDR3 coding sequence is TGCGCCAGCAGCTTCGGACAGGGCGCTCTCCTTAATGAAAAACTGTTTTTT. The whole variable domain, remainder taken from reference TRBV5-1 and TRBJ1-4, is KAGVTQTPRYLIKTRGQQVTLSCSPISGHRSVSWYQQTPGQGLQFLFEYFSETQRNKGNFPGRFSGRQFSNSRSEMNVSTLELGDSALYLCASSFGQGALLNEKLFFGSGTQLSVL.

This chain joins TRBV5-1 and TRBJ2-1, with D possibly being TRBD1 (7 bases). CDR3 size: 13 residues. V was cut by 4 bases and J by 15 bases, with 20 bases left in between. In germline, CDR1 is SGHRS, CDR2 YFSETQ. This chain's CDR3 is CASSRRQGSEGFF. In DNA, the CDR3 is TGCGCCAGCAGCCGACGACAGGGTTCGGAGGGGTTCTTC.

The rearrangement links TRBV28 to TRBJ1-1; the match to TRBD1 covers 7 bases. V dropped 6 bases and J dropped 3; count of bases not matched to a gene: 7. This CDR3 spans 14 amino acids. Germline V CDR1 and CDR2: MDHEN, SYDVKM. CDR3 nucleotides: TGTGCCAGCAGGGACAGGTGGGCGGACACTGAAGCTTTCTTT. It translates to CASRDRWADTEAFF.

This clone has just a few counts. Other DNA sequences within the sample encode an identical CDR3. V usage is TRBV10-3 and J usage is TRBJ2-3; 9 bases align to TRBD1. Trimming at V came to 2 bases and at J to 5 bases, leaving 5 bases not matched to a gene. Germline loops: CDR1 ENHRY, CDR2 SYGVKD. The CDR3 has 15 residues. The CDR3 loop is CAISEAGQGRDTQYF. CDR3 nucleotides: TGTGCCATCAGTGAGGCGGGACAGGGCCGAGATACGCAGTATTTT.

This clone was picked up a small number of times. Other nucleotide sequences from this sample produce the same CDR3. The gene calls are TRBV28 and TRBJ1-5, with 9 bases matching TRBD1. There are 14 residues in the CDR3. Per germline, CDR1 MDHEN and CDR2 SYDVKM. V lost 6 bases and J lost 7; bases outside the gene matches: 7. Written as DNA, the CDR3 is TGTGCCAGCAGGGAGGGACAGGGAGGACAGCCCCAGCATTTT. This encodes CASREGQGGQPQHF.

The chain couples TRBV28 to TRBJ2-7; 8 bases line up with TRBD2. This CDR3 is built from 15 residues. The ends lost 3 bases at V and 6 bases at J; junction bases unmatched: 10. Looked up from germline, CDR1 is MDHEN and CDR2 is SYDVKM. In nucleotides, the CDR3 is TGTGCCAGCAGTTTTTCTAGGCTAGCGGGCGGCGAGCAGTACTTC. Its translation: CASSFSRLAGGEQYF.

The chain has TRBV18 and TRBJ1-5; D possibly corresponds to TRBD1 (6 bases). V shed 2 bases and J shed 5 bases, with 10 bases lying between them. The germline CDR1 and CDR2 sequences are KGHSH and LQKENI. This CDR3 region has 14 residues. The CDR3 protein is CASSPYGGDQPQHF. The CDR3 DNA reads as TGTGCCAGCTCACCATATGGGGGCGATCAGCCCCAGCATTTT.

The V gene is TRBV28, the J gene TRBJ2-7; 7 bases align to TRBD1. Germline-derived CDR1 and CDR2 are MDHEN and SYDVKM. V gave up 5 bases and J gave up 2 bases; unmatched junction bases: 9. This CDR3 is built from 15 residues. CDR3 DNA: TGTGCCAGCAGTCCGACAGGGAGAAAGGCCTACGAGCAGTACTTC. Protein product: CASSPTGRKAYEQYF.

The V gene is TRBV5-1, the J gene TRBJ1-3; TRBD1 agrees at 7 bases. This CDR3 contains 17 residues. The germline V gene encodes CDR1 SGHRS and CDR2 YFSETQ. V gave up 5 bases and J gave up 1 base; unmatched junction bases: 12. The DNA of the CDR3 is TGCGCCAGCAGACCTACCAGGGACAGCAAGTCTGGAAACACCATATATTTT. Its protein is CASRPTRDSKSGNTIYF.

This chain connects TRBV29-1 to TRBJ2-7; 8 nucleotides line up with TRBD1. The germline V gene has CDR1 SQVTM and CDR2 ANQGSEA. The CDR3 covers 14 residues. Trimming took 5 bases from V and 1 from J; bases not matched to a gene: 7. The CDR3 is CSVSGTGPSYEQYF. The CDR3 nucleotides read TGCAGCGTTTCCGGGACAGGCCCTTCCTACGAGCAGTACTTC.

The rearrangement links TRBV6-1 to TRBJ2-7; 7 bases map to TRBD2. The V and J ends lost 5 bases and 3 bases, in that order; junction bases with no gene match: 7. Germline CDR1 MNHNS, CDR2 SASEGT. This CDR3 comprises 14 residues. CDR3 residues: CASSLGGTVYEQYF. CDR3 nucleotide sequence: TGTGCCAGCAGTTTGGGGGGGACGGTCTACGAGCAGTACTTC.

This clone was detected ten times or more. Other DNA sequences within the sample encode an identical CDR3. The rearrangement uses TRBV5-6 and TRBJ1-4; D gene unclear. Germline values: CDR1 SGHDT, CDR2 YYEEEE. This CDR3 comprises 14 residues. V gave up 4 bases and J gave up 0 bases, with 7 bases separating them. Written as DNA, the CDR3 is TGTGCCAGCAGCCCAGGTGCAACTAATGAAAAACTGTTTTTT. It codes for CASSPGATNEKLFF. Combining the CDR3 with reference TRBV5-6 and TRBJ1-4 gives the whole variable domain DAGVTQSPTHLIKTRGQQVTLRCSPKSGHDTVSWYQQALGQGPQFIFQYYEEEERQRGNFPDRFSGHQFPNYSSELNVNALLLGDSALYLCASSPGATNEKLFFGSGTQLSVL.

The chain carries TRBV7-2 and TRBJ2-1; D is uncertain. Germline loops: CDR1 SGHTA, CDR2 FQGNSA. This CDR3 comprises 13 residues. V lost 4 bases and J lost 4, with 8 bases in between. CDR3 coding DNA: TGTGCCAGCAGCTGGGGATTTTACAATGAGCAGTTCTTC. It encodes CASSWGFYNEQFF.

The CDR3: CASSLSGNIYEQYF. Here the CDR3 DNA reads TGTGCCAGCAGCCTCAGCGGGAATATCTACGAGCAGTACTTC. The rearrangement joins TRBV25-1 to TRBJ2-7, with TRBD2 identical over 7 bases. CDR3 length: 14 amino acids. CDR1 MGHDK and CDR2 SYGVNS come from the germline V gene. Trimming took 6 bases from V and 3 from J; bases not matched to a gene: 8.

This clone has a handful of counts. The chain uses TRBV28 and TRBJ2-4, with D possibly called TRBD1 or TRBD2 (6 bases each). Germline loops: CDR1 MDHEN, CDR2 SYDVKM. There are 17 residues in the CDR3. V was clipped by 5 bases and J by 6 bases, with 23 bases between them. The CDR3 sequence is CASSVVRGPRIINIQYF. In nucleotides, the CDR3 is TGTGCCAGCAGTGTCGTCCGGGGGCCCCGGATTATAAACATTCAGTACTTC. The whole variable domain, filled in from reference TRBV28 and TRBJ2-4, reads DVKVTQSSRYLVKRTGEKVFLECVQDMDHENMFWYRQDPGLGLRLIYFSYDVKMKEKGDIPEGYSVSREKKERFSLILESASTNQTSMYLCASSVVRGPRIINIQYFGAGTRLSVL.

The chain links TRBV29-1 to TRBJ2-7; 10 nucleotides agree with TRBD1. The germline CDR1 and CDR2 sequences are SQVTM and ANQGSEA. J lost 5 bases, V lost 6 bases, and 10 bases had no gene match. The CDR3 is 14 residues long. Here the CDR3 DNA reads TGCAGCGTCGCACCGGGACAGGGGACCCACGAGCAGTACTTC. Amino acids: CSVAPGQGTHEQYF.

The chain links TRBV7-9 to TRBJ2-3, with D possibly TRBD1 on 6 matching bases. The V end was cut by 5 bases, the J end by 2 bases, with 17 bases between. Germline CDR1 reads SEHNR; CDR2 reads FQNEAQ (reference sequence). This CDR3 comprises 16 residues. CDR3 in amino acids: CASSPPGGYITDTQYF. CDR3 in DNA: TGTGCCAGCAGCCCACCTGGGGGCTACATCACAGATACGCAGTATTTT. The complete variable domain, with remaining parts taken from reference TRBV7-9 and TRBJ2-3, reads DTGVSQNPRHKITKRGQNVTFRCDPISEHNRLYWYRQTLGQGPEFLTYFQNEAQLEKSRLLSDRFSAERPKGSFSTLEIQRTEQGDSAMYLCASSPPGGYITDTQYFGPGTRLTVL.

Only one count was recorded for this clone. The chain carries TRBV4-1 and TRBJ1-4; D unclear. The length of the CDR3 is 14 residues. Germline CDR1 MGHRA, CDR2 YSYEKL. The V gene lost 1 base and the J gene lost 0 bases, with 3 bases spanning the gap. The CDR3, as DNA: TGCGCCAGCAGCCAAGTTGCAACTAATGAAAAACTGTTTTTT. This codes for CASSQVATNEKLFF.

This clone was picked up one time. This CDR3 is also generated by other DNA sequences in the sample. The V gene is TRBV11-2, the J gene TRBJ2-3; D ambiguous. V was cut by 0 bases and J by 3 bases, with 4 bases left in between. There are 13 residues in the CDR3. In germline, CDR1 is SGHAT, CDR2 FQNNGV. The DNA of the CDR3 is TGTGCCAGCAGCTTAGATTTGACAGATACGCAGTATTTT. Its protein is CASSLDLTDTQYF.

The rearrangement uses TRBV6-1 and TRBJ2-3; the D call may be TRBD1 or TRBD2 (5 bases each). CDR3 size: 14 residues. Germline CDR1 MNHNS, CDR2 SASEGT. V was pared by 1 base and J by 6 bases, with 11 bases between. The CDR3 protein is CASSEGGSRDTQYF. The CDR3 DNA is TGTGCCAGCAGTGAAGGGGGGAGTCGGGATACGCAGTATTTT.

The chain recombines TRBV5-1 with TRBJ2-5; D is uncertain. This CDR3 is built from 15 residues. Germline CDR1 is SGHRS and CDR2 is YFSETQ. V lost 4 bases to trimming and J lost 7 bases, with 20 bases between them. The CDR3 loop is CASSPSDRTLATQYF. In nucleotides, the CDR3 is TGCGCCAGCAGCCCCTCAGATAGGACCCTGGCGACCCAGTACTTC.

This rearrangement joins TRBV7-3 to TRBJ2-2; TRBD1 is a possible D gene (5 bases). V lost 7 bases and J 0 bases, leaving 9 bases between the germline ends. Germline V gene data show CDR1 as SGHTA and CDR2 as FQGTGA. CDR3 length: 14 residues. The CDR3 spells CASKGQANTGELFF. The CDR3 coding sequence is TGTGCCAGCAAGGGGCAGGCGAACACCGGGGAGCTGTTTTTT.

This clone was counted at least ten times. The same CDR3 is also encoded by other DNA sequences in this sample. The CDR3 DNA is TGCGCCAGCAGCTTGGGGCTAGCGGGAGGGCCGTACAATGAGCAGTTCTTC. Translating gives CASSLGLAGGPYNEQFF. V gene TRBV5-1 combines with J gene TRBJ2-1, with 12 bases identical to TRBD2. CDR3 length equals 17 residues. Germline V gene sequence: CDR1 SGHRS, CDR2 YFSETQ. V dropped 0 bases and J dropped 4; count of bases not matched to a gene: 5. Full variable domain (outside the CDR3, taken from reference TRBV5-1 and TRBJ2-1): KAGVTQTPRYLIKTRGQQVTLSCSPISGHRSVSWYQQTPGQGLQFLFEYFSETQRNKGNFPGRFSGRQFSNSRSEMNVSTLELGDSALYLCASSLGLAGGPYNEQFFGPGTRLTVL.

This clone was recorded a few times. Additional DNA sequences in this sample encode the identical CDR3. V usage is TRBV14 and J usage is TRBJ1-5; D call uncertain. The CDR3 is 13 residues long. Trimming took off 1 base at V and 5 bases at J, with 6 bases between the two ends. Germline CDR1 SGHDN, CDR2 FVKESK. CDR3 amino acids: CASSQGLYQPQHF. CDR3 coding DNA: TGTGCCAGCAGCCAAGGTTTATATCAGCCCCAGCATTTT.

The chain employs TRBV29-1 and TRBJ1-2; D call uncertain. Trimming took off 6 bases at V and 5 bases at J, with 19 bases between the two ends. The V gene's germline CDR1 is SQVTM and CDR2 ANQGSEA. The CDR3 runs 14 residues. CDR3 coding DNA: TGCAGCGTGGCCAATGACGAAACCAGTTATGGCTACACCTTC. It is translated as CSVANDETSYGYTF.

This clone appeared a few times. The rearrangement links TRBV27 to TRBJ2-5; the match to TRBD1 covers 8 bases. Trimming at V came to 6 bases and at J to 4 bases, leaving 4 bases not matched to a gene. This CDR3 has 13 amino acids. CDR1 is MNHEY, CDR2 SMNVEV, per germline (reference sequence). CDR3 region: CASRDTGGETQYF. CDR3 coding DNA: TGTGCCAGCAGAGACACAGGGGGAGAGACCCAGTACTTC.

The sample holds one count of this clone. The genes are TRBV4-2 and TRBJ1-2; TRBD1 matches at 7 bases. The CDR3 has 14 amino acids. V gave up 4 bases and J gave up 6 bases; unmatched junction bases: 8. Per the germline V gene, CDR1 is LGHNA and CDR2 is YNFKEQ. The CDR3 sequence is CASSREEGGHGYTF. As DNA, the CDR3 is TGTGCCAGCAGCCGAGAGGAAGGGGGCCATGGCTACACCTTC.

V and J are TRBV6-5 and TRBJ2-6; D gene ambiguous. V was clipped by 0 bases and J by 2 bases, with 8 bases between them. Germline assignment: CDR1 MNHEY and CDR2 SVGAGI. The CDR3 is 16 amino acids. CDR3 sequence: CASSYSIGAGANVLTF. For the CDR3, the DNA is TGTGCCAGCAGTTACTCGATTGGGGCTGGGGCCAACGTCCTGACTTTC.